The 10 T cell receptor beta chains listed next were all sequenced from one sample in a study of a mutant IDH1 vaccine in newly diagnosed glioma. The method was immunoSEQ multiplex PCR; TCRdb's version includes in-frame clones alone and lacks a portion of them. The table lists around 37,000 clones, approximately 78% of them singletons. As for time point: baseline, week 1 (first vaccination visit). Regarding treatment: pre-vaccination baseline after standard-of-care therapy. The source was PBMCs, collected from a glioma patient treated with radiotherapy, temozolomide or both. These receptors were obtained from a man aged 40-55 years with glioma. Some clones in this sample may be carry-over from other donors' samples.

The chain links TRBV29-1 to TRBJ2-5; the D is unclear. Looked up from germline, CDR1 is SQVTM and CDR2 is ANQGSEA. Trimming took off 6 bases at V and 3 bases at J, with 8 bases between the two ends. This CDR3 is built from 11 residues. The chain's CDR3 is CSVANKETQYF. The DNA for the CDR3 is TGCAGCGTGGCCAATAAAGAGACCCAGTACTTC.

J is TRBJ1-1 and V is TRBV27; 7 bases map to TRBD1. Germline CDR1 and CDR2: MNHEY and SMNVEV (reference sequence). With V trimmed by 0 bases and J by 10 bases, 8 bases remained unmatched. There are 14 residues in the CDR3. This CDR3 is CASSLSPGGPTAFF. Written as DNA, the CDR3 is TGTGCCAGCAGTTTATCCCCAGGGGGTCCTACAGCTTTCTTT.

This chain joins TRBV30 and TRBJ2-5; D not certain. The CDR3 has 13 amino acids. V lost 2 bases and J lost 2, with 9 bases in between. Germline V gene sequence: CDR1 GTSNPN, CDR2 SVGIG (reference sequence). CDR3: CAWSYGRQETQYF. In nucleotides, the CDR3 is TGTGCCTGGAGTTATGGTCGGCAAGAGACCCAGTACTTC.

This chain links TRBV5-1 with TRBJ1-4, with D maybe TRBD1 (5 bases). The V end was cut by 5 bases, the J end by 7 bases, with 18 bases between. Germline assignment: CDR1 SGHRS and CDR2 YFSETQ. The CDR3 has 15 amino acids. In DNA, the CDR3 is TGCGCCAGCAGGCCTCCCGGGACGGCGCGTGAAAAACTGTTTTTT. It codes for CASRPPGTAREKLFF.

V is TRBV4-2 and J is TRBJ1-2, with D uncertain. CDR1 is LGHNA, CDR2 YNFKEQ, per germline. The V gene lost 0 bases and the J gene lost 7 bases, with 12 bases spanning the gap. The CDR3 has 14 amino acids. CDR3 nucleotides: TGTGCCAGCAGCCAAGATGTAGGAGCAACTGGCTACACCTTC. As protein: CASSQDVGATGYTF.

The V gene is TRBV28, the J gene TRBJ2-7; D unresolved. V was clipped by 8 bases and J by 3 bases, with 14 bases between them. The germline CDR1 and CDR2 sequences are MDHEN and SYDVKM. This CDR3 contains 13 residues. CDR3 sequence reads: CASRKTSRYEQYF. In nucleotides, the CDR3 is TGTGCCAGCCGGAAGACATCTCGCTACGAGCAGTACTTC.

This clone was counted a single time. As DNA, the CDR3 is TGTGCCAGCAGCCGGGACAGGAAGAACTATGGCTACACCTTC. Translated, it gives CASSRDRKNYGYTF. The chain is built from TRBV5-6 and TRBJ1-2, with TRBD1 matching 8 bases. The CDR3 is 14 amino acids. Unmatched junction bases numbered 4, after V lost 4 bases and J lost 2 bases. CDR1 and CDR2 from the germline V gene are SGHDT and YYEEEE.

The rearrangement links TRBV10-3 to TRBJ2-5; D is undetermined. V lost 2 bases, J lost 1 base, and 2 bases lay in between. CDR3 length equals 12 residues. The germline gives CDR1 ENHRY, CDR2 SYGVKD. The CDR3 is CAISESQETQYF. The DNA of the CDR3 is TGTGCCATCAGTGAGAGCCAAGAGACCCAGTACTTC.

The chain links TRBV14 to TRBJ2-5, with a weak D call TRBD2 (5 bases). Trimming left V 0 bases short and J 2 bases short, with 10 bases between. Germline V gene data show CDR1 as SGHDN and CDR2 as FVKESK. The CDR3 loop spans 15 amino acids. In DNA form, the CDR3 reads TGTGCCAGCAGCCAAGATTGGGGAGCTCAAGAGACCCAGTACTTC. As protein: CASSQDWGAQETQYF.

This clone came up once. This chain joins TRBV19 and TRBJ2-5; the D is unclear. The CDR3 spans 13 residues. Germline CDR1 reads LNHDA; CDR2 reads SQIVND (reference sequence). The ends were cut back, 7 bases at V and 1 base at J, with 10 bases in the middle. Here the CDR3 reads CASMRNSQETQYF. CDR3 coding DNA: TGTGCCAGTATGAGAAACAGCCAAGAGACCCAGTACTTC.